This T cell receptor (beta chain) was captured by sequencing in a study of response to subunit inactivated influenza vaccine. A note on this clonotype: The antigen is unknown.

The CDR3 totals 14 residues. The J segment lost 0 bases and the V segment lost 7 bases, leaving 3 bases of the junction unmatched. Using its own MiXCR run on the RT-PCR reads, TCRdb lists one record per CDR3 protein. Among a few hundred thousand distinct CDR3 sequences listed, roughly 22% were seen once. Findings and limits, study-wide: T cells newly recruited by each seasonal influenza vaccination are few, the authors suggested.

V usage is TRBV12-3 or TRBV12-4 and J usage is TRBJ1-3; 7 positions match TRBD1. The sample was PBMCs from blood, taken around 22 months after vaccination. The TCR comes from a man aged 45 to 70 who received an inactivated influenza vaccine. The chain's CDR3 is CASKGDSSGNTIYF. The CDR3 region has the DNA TGTGCCAGCAAAGGGGACAGCTCTGGAAACACCATATATTTT.